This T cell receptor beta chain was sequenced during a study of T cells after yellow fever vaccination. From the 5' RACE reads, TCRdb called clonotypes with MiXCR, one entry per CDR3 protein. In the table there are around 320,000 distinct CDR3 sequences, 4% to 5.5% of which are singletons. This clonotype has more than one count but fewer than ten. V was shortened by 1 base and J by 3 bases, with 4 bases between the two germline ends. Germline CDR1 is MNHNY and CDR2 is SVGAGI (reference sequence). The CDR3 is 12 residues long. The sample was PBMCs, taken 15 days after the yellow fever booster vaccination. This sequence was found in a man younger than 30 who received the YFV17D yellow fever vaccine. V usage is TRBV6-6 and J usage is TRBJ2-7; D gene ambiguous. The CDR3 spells CASSYLNYEQYV. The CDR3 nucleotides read TGTGCCAGCAGTTACTTAAACTACGAGCAGTACGTC.